This passage covers 28 T cell receptor beta chains from one sample sequenced in a study of T-cell memory formation after mild COVID-19. TCRdb re-called the 5' RACE reads through MiXCR, storing one row per CDR3 protein. Altogether hundreds of thousands of distinct CDR3 sequences are present, around a fifth being singletons, with the ten largest covering 20% to 25%. Sequencing was done on a sample of PBMCs or a T cell subset sorted from them (not recorded which). These receptors were taken from a man aged 18 to 30 who had mild COVID-19 (a few samples of this study predate the infection). Cell type and time point are not known.

This clonotype occurred many times. V gene TRBV6-2 or TRBV6-3 combines with J gene TRBJ1-5; D gene ambiguous. Trimming removed 2 bases from V and 0 bases from J, with 5 bases in between. The germline V gene encodes CDR1 MNHEY and CDR2 SVGEGT. CDR3 length equals 14 residues. The CDR3 sequence: CASSYGNSNQPQHF. The DNA of the CDR3 is TGTGCCAGCAGTTACGGAAATAGCAATCAGCCCCAGCATTTT.

This clonotype was detected many times. This sequence joins TRBV20-1 and TRBJ2-1; 7 positions agree with TRBD2. The V gene's germline CDR1 is DFQATT and CDR2 SNEGSKA (reference sequence). The CDR3 is made up of 15 amino acids. J gave up 3 bases and V 0 bases, and 5 bases lay outside the gene matches. The CDR3 sequence: CSARDLGGVYNEQFF. DNA for the CDR3: TGCAGTGCTAGAGATTTGGGGGGGGTCTACAATGAGCAGTTCTTC.

V usage is TRBV4-3 and J usage is TRBJ2-1; no firm D call. The CDR3 is made up of 12 amino acids. The V gene's germline CDR1 is LGHNA and CDR2 YSLEER. V dropped 1 base and J dropped 9 bases, with 7 bases sitting between them. This chain's CDR3 is CASSQAWGEQFF. The CDR3 nucleotides are TGCGCCAGCAGCCAAGCGTGGGGTGAGCAGTTCTTC.

This clonotype showed up just a few times. The genes are TRBV2 and TRBJ1-6, with D unclear. CDR1 and CDR2 (germline): SNHLY, FYNNEI. CDR3 length: 15 amino acids. Trimming removed 2 bases at V and 7 bases at J, with 12 bases between. CDR3 in DNA: TGTGCCAGCAGTGAACTTTTTGTCCGGAATTCACCCCTCCACTTT. It encodes CASSELFVRNSPLHF. Full variable domain (remainder filled in from reference TRBV2 and TRBJ1-6): EPEVTQTPSHQVTQMGQEVILRCVPISNHLYFYWYRQILGQKVEFLVSFYNNEISEKSEIFDDQFSVERPDGSNFTLKIRSTKLEDSAMYFCASSELFVRNSPLHFGNGTRLTVT.

CDR3 bases: TGTGCCAGCAGTCCGGGACGCCTGAGGCAGCCCCAGCATTTT. As protein: CASSPGRLRQPQHF. The chain recombines TRBV12-3 or TRBV12-4 with TRBJ1-5, with D possibly being TRBD1 (5 bases). V gave up 5 bases and J gave up 7 bases, with 15 bases separating them. The CDR3 covers 14 residues.

The gene calls are TRBV28 and TRBJ2-7; D remains unclear. This CDR3 is built from 12 residues. Germline loops: CDR1 MDHEN, CDR2 SYDVKM. The CDR3 DNA reads as TGTGACAGCAGTACCCCTCCCGACGAGCAGTACGTC. As protein: CDSSTPPDEQYV.

This clonotype was recorded once. CDR3 sequence reads: CASSWGTRGGSNEQFF. DNA of the CDR3: TGTGCCAGCAGTTGGGGTACGCGGGGGGGATCCAATGAGCAGTTCTTC. The chain joins TRBV6-6 to TRBJ2-1; 9 bases are a match to TRBD2. The germline V gene has CDR1 MNHNY and CDR2 SVGAGI (reference sequence). The CDR3 runs 16 residues. The V and J ends lost 4 bases and 6 bases, in that order; junction bases with no gene match: 10.

This clonotype was recorded a few times. The chain couples TRBV7-2 to TRBJ1-2; weak D call: TRBD1 (5 bases). Germline CDR1 reads SGHTA; CDR2 reads FQGNSA. This CDR3 has 15 residues. V was cut by 1 base and J by 4 bases, with 13 bases left in between. The CDR3 nucleotides are TGTGCCAGCAGCTTAGATTCCTGGACAATCTATGGCTACACCTTC. This codes for CASSLDSWTIYGYTF.

The chain links TRBV7-6 to TRBJ2-1; 12 positions agree with TRBD2. With V trimmed by 7 bases and J by 5 bases, 3 bases remained unmatched. CDR1 and CDR2 from the germline V gene are SGHVS and FNYEAQ. CDR3 length: 14 amino acids. Here the CDR3 DNA reads TGTGCCAGCACCCTAGCGGGGGGGGACAATGAGCAGTTCTTC. Amino acids: CASTLAGGDNEQFF.

The chain combines TRBV3-1 with TRBJ1-3; TRBD1 matches at 10 bases. The CDR3 runs 12 residues. CDR1 and CDR2 from the germline V gene are LGHDT and YNNKEL (reference sequence). V was pared by 8 bases and J by 8 bases, with 3 bases of the junction left unmatched. CDR3: CASAGQGYTIYF. The DNA for the CDR3 is TGTGCCAGCGCGGGACAGGGGTACACCATATATTTT.

This clonotype was counted only a few times. The chain combines TRBV12-3 or TRBV12-4 with TRBJ1-5; 12 positions agree with TRBD1. With 2 bases clipped from V and 7 bases from J, the junction kept 6 bases outside the gene matches. The CDR3 is 16 amino acids. The CDR3 here is CASSLMGQGAGQPQHF. The DNA of the CDR3 is TGTGCCAGCAGTTTAATGGGACAGGGGGCGGGACAGCCCCAGCATTTT.

This clonotype was counted at least ten times. An end of the junction differs from the germline gene, which may be a read error. The rearrangement joins TRBV12-3 or TRBV12-4 to TRBJ2-1, with D unclear. The CDR3 loop spans 11 amino acids. CDR3 bases: TGTGCCAGCAGTTTCTACGATGAGCAGTTCTTC. This encodes CASSFYDEQFF.

This clonotype came up a few times. The V call is TRBV18, the J call TRBJ2-5, with 11 bases fitting TRBD2. With 5 bases clipped from V and 4 bases from J, the junction kept 6 bases outside the gene matches. CDR1 is KGHSH, CDR2 LQKENI, per germline. The CDR3 is 15 amino acids. CDR3 coding DNA: TGTGCCAGCTCAAGACTAGCGGGGACTAGAGAGACCCAGTACTTC. It encodes CASSRLAGTRETQYF. Supplemented by reference TRBV18 and TRBJ2-5, the full variable domain reads NAGVMQNPRHLVRRRGQEARLRCSPMKGHSHVYWYRQLPEEGLKFMVYLQKENIIDESGMPKERFSAEFPKEGPSILRIQQVVRGDSAAYFCASSRLAGTRETQYFGPGTRLLVL.

This clonotype was seen a handful of times. CDR3 loop: CASSVAPADEQFF. The CDR3 DNA is TGTGCCAGCAGCGTAGCTCCCGCCGATGAGCAGTTCTTC. The chain has TRBV9 and TRBJ2-1; D is undetermined. This CDR3 contains 13 residues. The germline V gene encodes CDR1 SGDLS and CDR2 YYNGEE. Between the trimmed V and J ends, which lost 0 bases and 8 bases, there was a span of 9 bases.

V and J are TRBV7-9 and TRBJ1-6; D unresolved. Trimming removed 5 bases at V and 14 bases at J, with 13 bases between. This CDR3 spans 12 amino acids. CDR1 and CDR2 from the germline V gene are SEHNR and FQNEAQ (reference sequence). The CDR3 sequence: CASSLGELALHF. The CDR3 nucleotides are TGTGCCAGCAGCCTGGGAGAGTTAGCCCTCCACTTT.

This clonotype was picked up one time. V and J are TRBV12-3 or TRBV12-4 and TRBJ1-2; D is unclear. The CDR3 contains 11 residues. V was shortened by 5 bases and J by 14 bases, with 15 bases between the two germline ends. The CDR3 reads CASSQQSSLTF. In nucleotides, the CDR3 is TGTGCCAGCAGTCAACAATCGAGTTTAACCTTC.

This clonotype was seen repeatedly, ten times or more. The chain has TRBV29-1 and TRBJ2-5; possibly TRBD1 for D (5 bases). Germline V gene lookup returns CDR1 SQVTM and CDR2 ANQGSEA. V was cut by 2 bases and J by 5 bases, with 9 bases left in between. This CDR3 region has 12 residues. The chain's CDR3 is CSVEWGAETQYF. The CDR3 DNA sequence: TGCAGCGTTGAATGGGGCGCGGAGACCCAGTACTTC.

The rearrangement joins TRBV9 to TRBJ2-1; 7 nucleotides agree with TRBD1. The CDR3 loop spans 14 amino acids. V dropped 5 bases and J dropped 4; count of bases not matched to a gene: 6. Per germline, CDR1 SGDLS and CDR2 YYNGEE. The CDR3 spells CASSRQGPYNEQFF. The CDR3, as DNA: TGTGCCAGCAGTCGACAGGGTCCTTACAATGAGCAGTTCTTC.

The rearrangement links TRBV7-9 to TRBJ1-1; TRBD1 matches 9 bases. The CDR3 length is 15 residues. With 2 bases clipped from V and 0 bases from J, the junction kept 1 base outside the gene matches. Germline-derived CDR1 and CDR2 are SEHNR and FQNEAQ (reference sequence). CDR3 in DNA: TGTGCCAGCAGCTTAAACAGGGGGCTGAACACTGAAGCTTTCTTT. Protein product: CASSLNRGLNTEAFF.

This chain connects TRBV6-5 to TRBJ1-1; weak D call: TRBD1 (6 bases). Germline values: CDR1 MNHEY, CDR2 SVGAGI. Deletions cut 5 bases from V and 4 bases from J, with 17 bases between. The CDR3 runs 15 residues. The CDR3 sequence: CASSASGGRSTEAFF. The CDR3 nucleotides are TGTGCCAGCAGTGCCTCGGGGGGCCGAAGCACTGAAGCTTTCTTT.

This chain uses TRBV18 with TRBJ1-5; no definite D call. Germline values: CDR1 KGHSH, CDR2 LQKENI. V lost 0 bases and J lost 5, with 5 bases in between. The CDR3 consists of 13 residues. CDR3 nucleotide sequence: TGTGCCAGCTCACCACCCGGGGATCAGCCCCAGCATTTT. Its protein product is CASSPPGDQPQHF.

This clonotype was counted a few times. The chain employs TRBV5-6 and TRBJ2-7; D is possibly TRBD1 (5 bases). The CDR3 length is 12 residues. CDR1 is SGHDT and CDR2 is YYEEEE in the germline V gene. The V and J ends lost 2 bases and 4 bases respectively, with 7 bases between them. CDR3 protein: CASSLQDYEQYV. The CDR3 DNA is TGTGCCAGCAGCTTACAGGATTACGAGCAGTACGTC.

This clonotype was counted only a few times. The chain has TRBV3-1 and TRBJ2-1, with 7 bases aligning to TRBD1. V lost 4 bases to trimming and J lost 0 bases; unmatched junction nucleotides: 3. Germline loops: CDR1 LGHDT, CDR2 YNNKEL (reference sequence). The CDR3 is made up of 15 amino acids. CDR3 in amino acids: CASSPDRASYNEQFF. The DNA of the CDR3 is TGTGCCAGCAGCCCCGACAGGGCCTCCTACAATGAGCAGTTCTTC.

The V call is TRBV5-1, the J call TRBJ2-1; 10 bases align to TRBD1. Germline CDR1 and CDR2: SGHRS and YFSETQ. This CDR3 is built from 13 residues. V gave up 5 bases and J gave up 7 bases; unmatched junction bases: 3. The CDR3 sequence: CASRMGQGNEQFF. The DNA of the CDR3 is TGCGCCAGCAGAATGGGACAGGGGAATGAGCAGTTCTTC.

V and J are TRBV4-3 and TRBJ1-6; D perhaps matches TRBD1 (6 bases). The CDR3 runs to 14 residues. Germline V lookup: CDR1 LGHNA, CDR2 YSLEER. Trimming stripped 0 bases from V and 14 bases from J, with 14 bases between. The CDR3: CASSQDSWDKTLHF. CDR3 sequence (DNA): TGCGCCAGCAGCCAAGATTCTTGGGACAAGACCCTCCACTTT.

A few counts support this clonotype. The rearrangement uses TRBV5-1 and TRBJ2-1; 11 bases fit TRBD2. CDR1 and CDR2 (germline): SGHRS, YFSETQ. With V trimmed by 4 bases and J by 1 base, 4 bases remained unmatched. CDR3 size: 16 residues. The CDR3 region has the DNA TGCGCCAGCAGCGGACTAGCGGGCGCATCCTACAATGAGCAGTTCTTC. Protein: CASSGLAGASYNEQFF.

This clonotype was seen a handful of times. V usage is TRBV4-2 and J usage is TRBJ2-5; 11 positions match TRBD2. CDR1 is LGHNA, CDR2 YNFKEQ, per germline. The CDR3 is 16 residues long. Losses at the gene ends were 4 bases for V and 0 bases for J; bases not matched to a gene: 4. CDR3 nucleotide sequence: TGTGCCAGCAGCCCTATAGCGGGGGGGCACCAAGAGACCCAGTACTTC. It codes for CASSPIAGGHQETQYF.

This chain uses TRBV7-9 with TRBJ1-1, with D perhaps TRBD1 (5 bases). There are 13 residues in the CDR3. V was clipped by 4 bases and J by 10 bases, with 16 bases between them. The germline V gene encodes CDR1 SEHNR and CDR2 FQNEAQ (reference sequence). CDR3 sequence reads: CASSSNSGIPAFF. Written as DNA, the CDR3 is TGTGCCAGCAGCTCTAACTCAGGGATTCCAGCTTTCTTT.